What follows are 10 T cell receptor beta chains derived from one specimen sequenced in a study of cytomegalovirus exposure and HLA in healthy donors. TCRdb's copy holds only in-frame clones and misses some; the assay was immunoSEQ multiplex PCR. The sample has 150,000 to 200,000 clones, approximately 80% seen once. The sample consisted of PBMCs. All receptors derive from a man in his late teens or twenties in good health and CMV-seropositive.

CDR3 sequence: CASSIDRDEKLFF. The CDR3 bases are TGTGCCAGTAGTATTGACAGGGATGAAAAACTGTTTTTT. V is TRBV19 and J is TRBJ1-4; the match to TRBD1 covers 7 bases. This CDR3 contains 13 residues. The germline V gene has CDR1 LNHDA and CDR2 SQIVND (reference sequence). The V and J ends lost 3 bases and 6 bases, in that order; junction bases with no gene match: 1.

The J gene is TRBJ2-1, the V gene TRBV28, with D maybe TRBD1 (5 bases). The CDR3 covers 15 residues. V shed 1 base and J shed 8 bases, with 15 bases lying between them. Germline lookup yields CDR1 MDHEN and CDR2 SYDVKM. The CDR3 loop reads CASSLLLLQGDEQFF. The CDR3 DNA reads as TGTGCCAGCAGTTTATTGTTGCTCCAGGGCGATGAGCAGTTCTTC.

The chain joins TRBV7-3 to TRBJ2-3; TRBD2 aligns across 9 bases. The CDR3 is made up of 15 amino acids. The J segment lost 0 bases and the V segment lost 5 bases, leaving 3 bases of the junction unmatched. Germline CDR1 is SGHTA and CDR2 is FQGTGA. CDR3 in amino acids: CASSNSGSSTDTQYF. In DNA form, the CDR3 reads TGTGCCAGCAGCAATAGCGGGAGTAGCACAGATACGCAGTATTTT.

J is TRBJ2-7 and V is TRBV5-1, with a possible D match to TRBD2 (6 bases). Germline V gives CDR1 SGHRS, CDR2 YFSETQ. The CDR3 sequence is 15 residues long. With 0 bases removed from V and 6 bases from J, the gap between germline ends came to 16 bases. The CDR3 region is CASSLAAGRQGEQYF. DNA for the CDR3: TGCGCCAGCAGCTTGGCCGCGGGGCGGCAAGGCGAGCAGTACTTC.

The J gene is TRBJ2-4, the V gene TRBV19; 11 nucleotides line up with TRBD2. The CDR3 consists of 16 residues. The V gene end was trimmed by 1 base and the J gene end by 6 bases; junction bases not matched to a gene: 5. The germline gives CDR1 LNHDA, CDR2 SQIVND (reference sequence). CDR3 in DNA: TGTGCCAGTAGTATAGGAACCGGGACTAGCGGAAACATTCAGTACTTC. Translated: CASSIGTGTSGNIQYF.

The table lists this clone with a few counts. V is TRBV4-1 and J is TRBJ2-7, with TRBD2 matching 7 bases. CDR3 length equals 14 residues. Germline lookup yields CDR1 MGHRA and CDR2 YSYEKL. Trimming cost V 0 bases and J 3 bases; bases outside gene matches: 2. CDR3 sequence: CASSQELAIYEQYF. In DNA form, the CDR3 reads TGCGCCAGCAGCCAAGAACTAGCGATCTACGAGCAGTACTTC.

This chain links TRBV5-1 with TRBJ2-7, with a possible D match to TRBD1 (5 bases). Trimming left V 0 bases short and J 11 bases short, with 15 bases between. Per the germline V gene, CDR1 is SGHRS and CDR2 is YFSETQ. The length of the CDR3 is 13 residues. The CDR3 coding sequence is TGCGCCAGCAGCTTGGCCTCAGGGATCGATGAGTACTTC. It is translated as CASSLASGIDEYF.

This chain connects TRBV13 to TRBJ2-3, with D uncertain. This CDR3 has 15 residues. The germline V gene encodes CDR1 PRHDT and CDR2 FYEKMQ (reference sequence). V shed 1 base and J shed 3 bases, with 11 bases lying between them. CDR3 in amino acids: CASSLVLENTDTQYF. CDR3 DNA: TGTGCCAGCAGCTTAGTGCTAGAAAATACAGATACGCAGTATTTT.

The chain links TRBV27 to TRBJ2-2; D is unclear. This CDR3 is built from 12 residues. The germline V and J ends were trimmed by 3 bases and 8 bases, with 7 bases remaining between them. Germline V gene data show CDR1 as MNHEY and CDR2 as SMNVEV (reference sequence). Here the CDR3 DNA reads TGTGCCAGCAGTTTCCGAGATGGGGAGCTGTTTTTT. It specifies CASSFRDGELFF.

This clone was found a few times. V gene TRBV7-3 combines with J gene TRBJ1-2; 9 positions agree with TRBD1. Trimming at V came to 5 bases and at J to 8 bases, leaving 6 bases not matched to a gene. CDR1 and CDR2 (germline): SGHTA, FQGTGA. The CDR3 is 13 amino acids. The CDR3 nucleotides are TGTGCCAGCAGCCCAACAGGGGGCGCGGGCTACACCTTC. Protein product: CASSPTGGAGYTF.